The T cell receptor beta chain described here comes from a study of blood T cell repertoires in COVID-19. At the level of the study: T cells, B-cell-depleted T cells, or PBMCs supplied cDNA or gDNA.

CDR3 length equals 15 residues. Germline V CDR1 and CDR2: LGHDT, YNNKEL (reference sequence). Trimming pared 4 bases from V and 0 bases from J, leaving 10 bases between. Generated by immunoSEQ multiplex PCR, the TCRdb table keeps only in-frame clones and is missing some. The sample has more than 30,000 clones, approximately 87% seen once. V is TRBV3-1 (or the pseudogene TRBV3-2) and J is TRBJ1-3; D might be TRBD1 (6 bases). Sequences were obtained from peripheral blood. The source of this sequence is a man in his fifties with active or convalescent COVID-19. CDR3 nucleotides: TGTGCCAGCAGCCGAGCAGGGGACTCTGGAAACACCATATATTTT. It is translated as CASSRAGDSGNTIYF.